Presented here are 21 T cell receptor beta chains from one specimen sequenced in a study of T cells in Graves' hyperthyroidism and ophthalmopathy. Amplified TCR beta CDR3 regions came from RNA transcripts. The HTBI primer set drove a first-round RT-PCR of the TCR CDR3. Each CDR3 protein gets one entry after TCRdb re-called the multiplex PCR reads with MiXCR. The sample holds around 580,000 distinct CDR3 sequences, just over 45% seen once. The specimen was peripheral blood or thyroid tissue (not recorded which). These receptors all stem from a woman aged 18-29 years with Graves' hyperthyroidism.

In this sample, this clonotype turned up once. This rearrangement joins TRBV29-1 to TRBJ1-2, with 8 bases that match TRBD1. The germline CDR1 and CDR2 sequences are SQVTM and ANQGSEA. This CDR3 spans 11 amino acids. The V and J ends lost 4 bases and 7 bases, in that order; junction bases with no gene match: 2. CDR3 in amino acids: CSVGGQVGYTF. CDR3 coding DNA: TGCAGCGTTGGGGGACAGGTTGGCTACACCTTC. Drawing the rest from reference TRBV29-1 and TRBJ1-2, the complete variable domain is SAVISQKPSRDICQRGTSLTIQCQVDSQVTMMFWYRQQPGQSLTLIATANQGSEATYESGFVIDKFPISRPNLTFSTLTVSNMSPEDSSIYLCSVGGQVGYTFGSGTRLTVV.

This clonotype was detected many times. This chain links TRBV7-2 with TRBJ2-7; perhaps TRBD1 as D (7 bases). The germline V and J ends were trimmed by 4 bases and 3 bases, with 19 bases remaining between them. From germline, CDR1 is SGHTA and CDR2 FQGNSA. The CDR3 totals 16 residues. CDR3 protein: CASSSGGTTSLYEQYF. The CDR3 nucleotides are TGTGCCAGCAGCTCAGGGGGGACAACAAGTCTCTACGAGCAGTACTTC. The full variable domain, its missing parts supplied by reference TRBV7-2 and TRBJ2-7, is GAGVSQSPSNKVTEKGKDVELRCDPISGHTALYWYRQSLGQGLEFLIYFQGNSAPDKSGLPSDRFSAERTGGSVSTLTIQRTQQEDSAVYLCASSSGGTTSLYEQYFGPGTRLTVT.

This clonotype came up many times. The J gene is TRBJ1-5, the V gene TRBV7-9; 9 nucleotides line up with TRBD1. V lost 6 bases to trimming and J lost 6 bases; unmatched junction nucleotides: 9. CDR3 length equals 15 residues. Germline V gene data show CDR1 as SEHNR and CDR2 as FQNEAQ (reference sequence). CDR3 nucleotides: TGTGCCAGCAGTCTAACAGGGGGCGCGGGTCAGCCCCAGCATTTT. Amino acids: CASSLTGGAGQPQHF.

This chain links TRBV7-3 with TRBJ2-7, with D perhaps TRBD2 (5 bases). The CDR3 length is 15 residues. Trimming took 5 bases from V and 7 from J, leaving 21 bases between them. Germline values: CDR1 SGHTA, CDR2 FQGTGA. CDR3 amino acids: CASSPGVSTLGEQYF. The CDR3 coding sequence is TGTGCCAGCAGCCCCGGGGTGTCCACTTTGGGTGAGCAGTACTTC.

This clonotype was counted only a few times. The rearrangement joins TRBV19 to TRBJ2-2, with 9 nucleotides matching TRBD2. This CDR3 has 18 residues. V was clipped by 1 base and J by 2 bases; unmatched bases: 8. Germline lookup yields CDR1 LNHDA and CDR2 SQIVND (reference sequence). Here the CDR3 DNA reads TGTGCCAGTAGTATAGGCGAGACTAGCGGCATTAACACCGGGGAGCTGTTTTTT. It encodes CASSIGETSGINTGELFF.

This clonotype was recorded many times. The V call is TRBV7-9, the J call TRBJ2-1, with TRBD1 matching 11 bases. This CDR3 spans 12 amino acids. Germline trimming cut 11 bases from V and 10 bases from J; bases unmatched to any gene: 7. Per the germline V gene, CDR1 is SEHNR and CDR2 is FQNEAQ (reference sequence). The CDR3: CAGQGAYWEQFF. DNA for the CDR3: TGTGCCGGACAGGGGGCGTATTGGGAGCAGTTCTTC.

This clonotype occurred many times. CDR3 coding DNA: TGTGCCAGCAGTTTGCTCCCGGGACAGGGGACCTCCGAGCAGTACTTC. The encoded protein is CASSLLPGQGTSEQYF. The chain is built from TRBV27 and TRBJ2-7, with 10 bases matching TRBD1. The germline gives CDR1 MNHEY, CDR2 SMNVEV (reference sequence). The CDR3 consists of 16 residues. V lost 3 bases and J lost 6; bases outside the gene matches: 11.

The chain employs TRBV20-1 and TRBJ2-1; TRBD2 agrees at 9 bases. The CDR3 loop spans 16 amino acids. Per the germline V gene, CDR1 is DFQATT and CDR2 is SNEGSKA (reference sequence). J lost 0 bases, V lost 6 bases, and 9 bases had no gene match. The DNA of the CDR3 is TGCAGTGCCGTGAGCGGGAGGACTAGCTCCTACAATGAGCAGTTCTTC. This translates into CSAVSGRTSSYNEQFF.

This clonotype was counted a few times. V is TRBV27 and J is TRBJ2-7; perhaps D is TRBD1 or TRBD2 (6 bases each). The V and J ends lost 4 bases and 3 bases respectively, with 13 bases between them. The germline CDR1 and CDR2 sequences are MNHEY and SMNVEV (reference sequence). The CDR3 totals 14 residues. This CDR3 reads CASSSGGPYYEQYF. CDR3 nucleotide sequence: TGTGCCAGCAGTTCTGGGGGGCCTTACTACGAGCAGTACTTC.

The V gene is TRBV29-1, the J gene TRBJ2-5; D is undetermined. CDR3 length: 12 amino acids. With 6 bases removed from V and 1 base from J, the gap between germline ends came to 9 bases. Germline V gene sequence: CDR1 SQVTM, CDR2 ANQGSEA. The CDR3 loop is CSVDRVQETQYF. The CDR3 DNA sequence: TGCAGCGTGGATCGGGTCCAAGAGACCCAGTACTTC.

This clonotype has only a few counts. The CDR3 spells CASAPGLSFFEETQYF. The CDR3 coding sequence is TGTGCTAGTGCCCCGGGACTGTCATTCTTTGAAGAGACCCAGTACTTC. The chain uses TRBV12-5 and TRBJ2-5; tentative D call: TRBD2 (6 bases). The CDR3 contains 16 residues. Germline V lookup: CDR1 LGHNT, CDR2 FRNRAP. V was pared by 7 bases and J by 3 bases, with 21 bases between.

The chain couples TRBV20-1 to TRBJ2-7; 12 bases line up with TRBD2. There are 15 residues in the CDR3. Germline-derived CDR1 and CDR2 are DFQATT and SNEGSKA (reference sequence). V was clipped by 1 base and J by 4 bases; unmatched bases: 5. The CDR3 coding sequence is TGCAGTGCTAGAGTGACTAGCGGGAGAGGGTACGAGCAGTACTTC. Protein product: CSARVTSGRGYEQYF.

This clonotype was counted only a few times. This sequence joins TRBV12-3 or TRBV12-4 and TRBJ2-3, with TRBD2 matching over 9 bases. The V segment lost 3 bases and the J segment 0 bases; nucleotides outside the gene matches: 4. This CDR3 comprises 16 residues. The CDR3: CASSFFAGGSTDTQYF. CDR3 sequence (DNA): TGTGCCAGCAGTTTTTTCGCGGGAGGGAGCACAGATACGCAGTATTTT.

This clonotype was picked up a small number of times. The gene calls are TRBV30 and TRBJ2-2; TRBD2 matches 8 bases. In germline, CDR1 is GTSNPN, CDR2 SVGIG (reference sequence). The CDR3 totals 14 residues. V shed 4 bases and J 7 bases; nucleotides not matched to a gene: 8. DNA for the CDR3: TGTGCCTGGAAGACGGGAGGGTCACACGGGGAGCTGTTTTTT. Translated: CAWKTGGSHGELFF.

The genes are TRBV29-1 and TRBJ2-5; 10 nucleotides line up with TRBD2. The CDR3 is 13 amino acids. Germline trimming cut 5 bases from V and 3 bases from J; bases unmatched to any gene: 3. Germline V CDR1 and CDR2: SQVTM, ANQGSEA. CDR3 nucleotide sequence: TGCAGCGTTCGTACTAGCGGGAAAGAGACCCAGTACTTC. Translating it yields CSVRTSGKETQYF.

The chain joins TRBV20-1 to TRBJ1-2, with D uncertain. CDR3 length: 15 amino acids. V dropped 1 base and J dropped 2 bases, with 14 bases sitting between them. Germline V lookup: CDR1 DFQATT, CDR2 SNEGSKA (reference sequence). The CDR3 region is CSARGLIAGNYGYTF. CDR3 nucleotide sequence: TGCAGTGCTAGAGGCCTAATAGCGGGGAACTATGGCTACACCTTC.

Regarding this clonotype: One base away lies a much larger clone, so this may be a sequencing read error. J is TRBJ1-1 and V is TRBV7-9; a possible D gene is TRBD1 (5 bases). The CDR3 totals 15 residues. CDR1 is SEHNR and CDR2 is FQNEAQ in the germline V gene (reference sequence). Trimming removed 1 base from V and 5 bases from J, with 14 bases in between. The CDR3 region is CASSLGVRAETEAFF. In DNA, the CDR3 is TGTGCCAGCAGCTTAGGAGTCAGGGCGGAAACTGAAGCTTTCTTT.

This clonotype was seen ten or more times. The J gene is TRBJ1-5, the V gene TRBV10-2; a possible D gene is TRBD1 (5 bases). V was cut by 8 bases and J by 4 bases, with 12 bases left in between. Germline V lookup: CDR1 WSHSY, CDR2 SAAADI. The CDR3 consists of 13 residues. As DNA, the CDR3 is TGCGCCAGCCGGGACGGAGGAAATCAGCCCCAGCATTTT. Translating gives CASRDGGNQPQHF.

This chain joins TRBV29-1 and TRBJ1-5; D perhaps matches TRBD1 (5 bases). With 5 bases removed from V and 2 bases from J, the gap between germline ends came to 13 bases. The length of the CDR3 is 14 residues. Germline CDR1 and CDR2: SQVTM and ANQGSEA. The CDR3 sequence: CSVHSGDGNQPQHF. CDR3 DNA sequence: TGCAGCGTTCACTCCGGGGACGGCAATCAGCCCCAGCATTTT.

This chain joins TRBV20-1 and TRBJ1-1, with D perhaps matching TRBD1 (6 bases). Trimming removed 5 bases at V and 0 bases at J, with 13 bases between. Germline CDR1 DFQATT, CDR2 SNEGSKA (reference sequence). The CDR3 length is 14 residues. The DNA of the CDR3 is TGCAGTGCTGAGCGGGGGCCGGTGAACACTGAAGCTTTCTTT. Translation gives CSAERGPVNTEAFF.

This clonotype has a count of ten or more. This chain links TRBV20-1 with TRBJ2-7; 9 nucleotides align to TRBD1. CDR1 and CDR2 (germline): DFQATT, SNEGSKA (reference sequence). The CDR3 is 16 residues long. Trimming took 0 bases from V and 4 from J; bases not matched to a gene: 10. The CDR3, as DNA: TGCAGTGCTAGAGATCATAGACAGGGGGAGAGTTACGAGCAGTACTTC. Translated, it gives CSARDHRQGESYEQYF.